What follows is one T cell receptor beta chain and its context. Its matching antigen is unknown. These data come from a study of cytomegalovirus exposure and HLA in healthy donors. Study-level information: Among approximately 390 genotyped donors, approximately 80% fell in the Caucasian-associated ancestry cluster.

Findings of the study overall: Most subjects had HLA-A and HLA-B alleles reportedly predicted accurately by TCR beta sequences.

60 Vbeta and 13 Jbeta primers were used in PCR. Clones were read by immunoSEQ multiplex PCR, and TCRdb kept only the in-frame ones, dropping some. The sample consists of about 190,000 clones, around 84% of them appearing once. The germline V gene encodes CDR1 SGHRS and CDR2 YFSETQ. The CDR3 spans 14 residues. V lost 2 bases to trimming and J lost 10 bases, with 17 bases between them. This chain joins TRBV5-1 and TRBJ2-3, with a possible D match to TRBD1 (5 bases). The source is a woman younger than 35 in good health and CMV-seronegative. The specimen sequenced was PBMCs. The CDR3 nucleotides read TGCGCCAGCAGCTTCATAAAAACAGGTGATTCGCAGTATTTT. Its translation: CASSFIKTGDSQYF.